This TCR beta chain was captured in a study of metastatic and nonmetastatic thyroid tumors (dated by TCRdb to the early 2020s). In terms of the full investigation: The researchers compared repertoires between peripheral blood samples and tumor or nodule tissue samples from patients with malignant or benign thyroid disease. Study-wide findings and limitations: In both blood and tumor samples, malignant tumors were reported to have significantly higher TCR beta diversity than benign nodules.

No treatment had been received by any patient before thyroid surgery. Using T-cell receptor beta sequencing, the researchers looked back retrospectively at clinical samples from patients, gathered between about 2011 and 2019. The library was built by means of PCR. Data came from an Illumina HiSeq 4000. High-throughput sequencing was used to profile the CDR3 region of the TCR beta-chain in every patient. Per the authors' processing: CDR3 differences across clinicopathological groups were used to build a classifier for discriminating distant-metastatic papillary thyroid cancer patients. Repertoire diversity was assessed with the Shannon index, and tumor-blood repertoire similarity with the Morisita-Horn index. TCRdb reworked the public reads: Q25 trimming with fastp, MiXCR clone assembly, productive beta chains retained. These V and J calls are TCRdb output, not the study's own analysis. The sample table lists just over 30,000 clones, approximately 20% of them with a count of one. The ten largest clones add up to roughly 22% of the sample.

This clone is medium-sized (0.01 to 0.1%). It lacks a known antigen. No qualities accompany the bases; no much larger clone lies one base away. V is shortened by 6 bases, J by 6 bases, and the region joining them spans 8 bases. Reading from cysteine to phenylalanine, the CDR3 counts 12 amino acids. Solely the CDR3 DNA is kept, with 36 bases framed from the first base. CDR1 and CDR2 were assigned from the germline V gene as SGHTA and FQGNSA. Material: blood. The sequence was collected from a female donor with papillary thyroid cancer or a benign thyroid nodule (not recorded which). Some clones in this sample may be carry-over from other donors' samples. In this chain, TRBV7-2 is recombined with TRBJ2-2; TRBD1 is perhaps the D gene, given 6 matching bases. The CDR3 has the sequence CASRPGAGELFF. The nucleotides are TGTGCCAGCAGGCCAGGGGCCGGGGAGCTGTTTTTT.